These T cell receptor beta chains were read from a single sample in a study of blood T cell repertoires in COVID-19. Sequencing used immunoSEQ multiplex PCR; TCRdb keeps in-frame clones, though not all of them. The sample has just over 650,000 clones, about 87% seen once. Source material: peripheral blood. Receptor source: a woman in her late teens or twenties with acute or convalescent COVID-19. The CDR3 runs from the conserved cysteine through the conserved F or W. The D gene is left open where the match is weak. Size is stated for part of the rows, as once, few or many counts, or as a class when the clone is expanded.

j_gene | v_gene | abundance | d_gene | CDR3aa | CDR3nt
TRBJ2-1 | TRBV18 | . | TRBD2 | CASSPPGGGSYNEQFF | TGTGCCAGCTCACCACCGGGCGGGGGGTCCTACAATGAGCAGTTCTTC
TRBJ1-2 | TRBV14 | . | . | CASSQEDSYGYTF | TGTGCCAGCAGCCAAGAAGACAGCTATGGCTACACCTTC
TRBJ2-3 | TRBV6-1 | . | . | CASSEAGANTQYF | TGTGCCAGCAGTGAAGCTGGAGCAAATACGCAGTATTTT
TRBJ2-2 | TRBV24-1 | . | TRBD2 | CATSDPSGAGGNTGELFF | TGTGCCACCAGTGATCCCTCCGGAGCGGGGGGGAACACCGGGGAGCTGTTTTTT
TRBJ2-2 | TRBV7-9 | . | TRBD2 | CASTPLPRLAGANTGELFF | TGTGCCAGCACCCCCCTCCCGCGACTAGCGGGGGCCAACACCGGGGAGCTGTTTTTT
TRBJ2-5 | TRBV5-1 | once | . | CASSLGPRTNQETQYF | TGCGCCAGCAGCTTGGGTCCCCGGACAAACCAAGAGACCCAGTACTTC
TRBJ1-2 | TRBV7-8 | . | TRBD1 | CASSLDREYGYTF | TGTGCCAGCAGCTTGGACAGGGAATATGGCTACACCTTC
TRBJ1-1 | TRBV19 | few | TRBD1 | CASSSPGQGPGAEAFF | TGTGCCAGTAGTTCACCGGGACAGGGGCCGGGCGCTGAAGCTTTCTTT
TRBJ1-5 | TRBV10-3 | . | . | CAIRQDNQPQHF | TGTGCCATCAGACAGGACAATCAGCCCCAGCATTTT
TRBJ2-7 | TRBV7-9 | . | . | CASSLSGVSYEQYF | TGTGCCAGCAGCTTATCCGGGGTCTCCTACGAGCAGTACTTC
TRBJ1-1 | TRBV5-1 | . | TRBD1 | CASSFTTGVDTEAFF | TGCGCCAGCAGCTTCACGACAGGGGTAGACACTGAAGCTTTCTTT
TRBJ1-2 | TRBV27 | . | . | CASSGQYGYTF | TGTGCCAGCAGTGGACAGTATGGCTACACCTTC
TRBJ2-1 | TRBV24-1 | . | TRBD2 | CATTRGGSPYNEQFF | TGTGCCACCACCCGGGGGGGTTCCCCCTACAATGAGCAGTTCTTC
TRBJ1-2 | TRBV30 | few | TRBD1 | CAWSTRDREGYTF | TGTGCCTGGAGTACCAGGGACAGGGAAGGCTACACCTTC
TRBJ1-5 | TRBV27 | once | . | CASSIYSPGLGQPQHF | TGTGCCAGCAGTATCTACTCTCCAGGGTTAGGACAGCCCCAGCATTTT
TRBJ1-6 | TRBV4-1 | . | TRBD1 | CASSQRGTGSNSPLHF | TGCGCCAGCAGCCAGAGAGGGACAGGTTCTAATTCACCCCTCCACTTT
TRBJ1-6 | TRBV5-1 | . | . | CASSLAPGGVDSPLHF | TGCGCCAGCAGCTTGGCACCGGGGGGGGTGGATTCACCCCTCCACTTT
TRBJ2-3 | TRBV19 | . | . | CASSMGRGYTDTQYF | TGTGCCAGTAGTATGGGGCGGGGATACACAGATACGCAGTATTTT
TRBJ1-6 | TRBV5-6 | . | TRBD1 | CASSLQGSSYNSPLHF | TGTGCCAGCAGCTTACAGGGGTCCTCCTATAATTCACCCCTCCACTTT
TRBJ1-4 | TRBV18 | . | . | CASSPKGPREATNEKLFF | TGTGCCAGCTCACCAAAAGGGCCCAGGGAGGCAACTAATGAAAAACTGTTTTTT
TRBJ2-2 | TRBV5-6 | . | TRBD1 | CASSSGSDRGLYGELFF | TGTGCCAGCAGCTCTGGGTCGGACAGGGGGCTCTACGGGGAGCTGTTTTTT
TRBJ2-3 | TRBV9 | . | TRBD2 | CASSWGLTLFTDTQYF | TGTGCCAGCAGCTGGGGACTAACTCTATTCACAGATACGCAGTATTTT
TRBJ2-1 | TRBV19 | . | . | CASSSGLAYEQFF | TGTGCCAGTAGCTCGGGGTTAGCCTATGAGCAGTTCTTC
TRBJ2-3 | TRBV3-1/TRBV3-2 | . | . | CASSQEVATGTDTQYF | TGTGCCAGCAGCCAAGAAGTAGCAACGGGAACAGATACGCAGTATTTT
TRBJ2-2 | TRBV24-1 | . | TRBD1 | CATSDPTGRNTGELFF | TGTGCCACCAGTGACCCGACAGGGAGAAACACCGGGGAGCTGTTTTTT
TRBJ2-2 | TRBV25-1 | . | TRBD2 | CASSRRENGELFF | TGTGCCAGCAGTCGGCGGGAGAATGGGGAGCTGTTTTTT
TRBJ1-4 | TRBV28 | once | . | CASSLSRGGVTNEKLFF | TGTGCCAGCAGTTTGTCCCGGGGGGGTGTTACTAATGAAAAACTGTTTTTT
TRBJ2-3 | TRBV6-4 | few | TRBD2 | CASSDSPGAGGTDTQYF | TGTGCCAGCAGTGACTCCCCCGGGGCGGGGGGCACAGATACGCAGTATTTT
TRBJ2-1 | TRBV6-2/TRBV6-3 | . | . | CASSPSRLEQFF | TGTGCCAGCAGCCCGAGCCGACTTGAGCAGTTCTTC
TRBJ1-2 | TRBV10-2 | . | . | CASSGGWAGADGYTF | TGCGCCAGCAGTGGGGGCTGGGCAGGGGCTGATGGCTACACCTTC
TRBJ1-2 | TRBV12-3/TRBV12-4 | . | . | CASRPDRLDGYTF | TGTGCCAGCAGACCTGACAGGTTGGACGGCTACACCTTC
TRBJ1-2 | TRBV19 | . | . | CASRRQGGNYGYTF | TGTGCCTCTAGACGGCAAGGGGGTAACTATGGCTACACCTTC
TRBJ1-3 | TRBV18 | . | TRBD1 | CASSSSGGGGNTIYF | TGTGCCAGCTCATCCTCAGGGGGCGGTGGAAACACCATATATTTT
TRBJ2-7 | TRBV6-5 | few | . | CASNPGGSYEQYF | TGTGCCAGCAACCCCGGGGGCTCCTACGAGCAGTACTTC
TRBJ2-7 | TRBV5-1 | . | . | CASSLQETREQYF | TGCGCCAGCAGCTTACAGGAAACCAGGGAGCAGTACTTC
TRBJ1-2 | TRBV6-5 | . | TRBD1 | CASSYNQGASGYGYTF | TGTGCCAGCAGTTACAATCAGGGGGCGTCAGGGTATGGCTACACCTTC
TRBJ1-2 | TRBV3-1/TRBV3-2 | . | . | CASSPLGRQLANYGYTF | TGTGCCAGCAGCCCCCTAGGGAGGCAGTTAGCTAACTATGGCTACACCTTC
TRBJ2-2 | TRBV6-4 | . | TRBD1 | CASSDSGQSTGELFF | TGTGCCAGCAGTGACTCGGGACAGAGCACCGGGGAGCTGTTTTTT
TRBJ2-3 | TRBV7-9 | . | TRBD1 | CASSLCPGGTDTQYF | TGTGCCAGCAGCTTGTGCCCAGGGGGAACAGATACGCAGTATTTT
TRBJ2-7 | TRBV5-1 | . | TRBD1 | CASTPSARQGGSYEQYF | TGCGCCAGCACCCCATCGGCGAGACAGGGGGGCTCTTACGAGCAGTACTTC